The TCR beta chain under discussion was sequenced for a study of monozygotic twins with cystic fibrosis. Study results and caveats: The repertoire was suggested to be naive-dominated, clonality median about 0.0095. V usage most resembled the co-twin in 13 of 16 pairs.

The length of the CDR3 is 15 residues. Germline-derived CDR1 and CDR2 are LNHDA and SQIVND (reference sequence). V gave up 4 bases and J gave up 8 bases, with 17 bases separating them. Notes on this clone: Its antigen is not known.

The table came from immunoSEQ multiplex PCR; TCRdb's copy has only in-frame clones and leaves some out. Altogether tens of thousands of clones are present, approximately 96% being singletons, with the ten largest covering about 2.5%. Sequences were obtained from blood. This chain joins TRBV19 and TRBJ1-4; the D is unclear. The sequence was collected from a girl aged 2-9 years with cystic fibrosis. This CDR3 is CASSTVEKLREKLFF. The CDR3, as DNA: TGTGCCAGTAGTACTGTGGAGAAATTACGAGAAAAACTGTTTTTT. Filled out from reference TRBV19 and TRBJ1-4, the complete variable domain reads DGGITQSPKYLFRKEGQNVTLSCEQNLNHDAMYWYRQDPGQGLRLIYYSQIVNDFQKGDIAEGYSVSREKKESFPLTVTSAQKNPTAFYLCASSTVEKLREKLFFGSGTQLSVL.